Below, 15 T cell receptor beta chains from the same sample are listed, as sequenced in a study of shared clonotypes between healthy human individuals. TCRdb keeps only in-frame clones here, not all; method: immunoSEQ multiplex PCR. The table includes around 500,000 clones, about 85% detected once. The sample comprised PBMCs. All receptors derive from a woman aged 40 to 50 in good health. Some clones in this sample may be carry-over from other donors' samples.

The gene calls are TRBV5-1 and TRBJ1-1; tentative D call: TRBD1 (5 bases). From germline, CDR1 is SGHRS and CDR2 YFSETQ. Trimming took 3 bases from V and 0 from J, leaving 18 bases between them. The CDR3 is 17 residues long. The CDR3 spells CASSSRRRGDLNTEAFF. The CDR3 DNA is TGCGCCAGCAGCTCCCGGAGGAGGGGCGACTTGAACACTGAAGCTTTCTTT.

In its sample, this clone was seen a few times. The rearrangement links TRBV28 to TRBJ1-4; D not certain. The CDR3 has 13 amino acids. V was clipped by 10 bases and J by 1 base, with 10 bases between them. Germline V gene sequence: CDR1 MDHEN, CDR2 SYDVKM. The CDR3 nucleotides are TGTGCCACCCGTGTGGGAACTAATGAAAAACTGTTTTTT. Translating it yields CATRVGTNEKLFF.

The genes are TRBV5-1 and TRBJ2-5, with D perhaps matching TRBD1 (5 bases). Germline V gene sequence: CDR1 SGHRS, CDR2 YFSETQ. V gave up 7 bases and J gave up 5 bases, with 18 bases separating them. The CDR3 contains 14 residues. The CDR3 protein is CASSSTDSPETQYF. CDR3 in DNA: TGCGCCAGCTCCTCGACCGACAGCCCGGAGACCCAGTACTTC. The whole variable domain, filled in from reference TRBV5-1 and TRBJ2-5, reads KAGVTQTPRYLIKTRGQQVTLSCSPISGHRSVSWYQQTPGQGLQFLFEYFSETQRNKGNFPGRFSGRQFSNSRSEMNVSTLELGDSALYLCASSSTDSPETQYFGPGTRLLVL.

The rearrangement links TRBV5-4 to TRBJ2-3; 8 nucleotides agree with TRBD2. The germline V gene has CDR1 SGHNT and CDR2 YYREEE (reference sequence). The V segment lost 1 base and the J segment 5 bases; nucleotides outside the gene matches: 9. The CDR3 consists of 16 residues. CDR3 bases: TGTGCCAGCAGCTTGCTAGCGGGCCACACTGAAGATACGCAGTATTTT. As protein: CASSLLAGHTEDTQYF.

This clone was detected ten times or more. The chain couples TRBV2 to TRBJ1-4; TRBD1 aligns across 7 bases. J was trimmed by 4 bases and V by 7 bases; bases with no gene match: 6. CDR3 size: 14 residues. Germline V gene data show CDR1 as SNHLY and CDR2 as FYNNEI. CDR3 DNA sequence: TGTGCCAGCACCTGGAACAGGGGTAATGAAAAACTGTTTTTT. Protein product: CASTWNRGNEKLFF.

The V gene is TRBV4-2, the J gene TRBJ2-7, with 9 bases that match TRBD1. The CDR3 length is 15 residues. Germline V gene lookup returns CDR1 LGHNA and CDR2 YNFKEQ. The junction had 5 bases not matched to a gene; V was cut back by 3 bases and J by 2 bases. Written as DNA, the CDR3 is TGTGCCAGCAGCCACCGGGACAGGGCTACCTACGAGCAGTACTTC. Translated: CASSHRDRATYEQYF.

The rearrangement joins TRBV5-1 to TRBJ2-5; D perhaps matches TRBD2 (5 bases). V was clipped by 4 bases and J by 2 bases, with 12 bases between them. Germline loops: CDR1 SGHRS, CDR2 YFSETQ. The CDR3 runs 14 residues. The CDR3 reads CASSTLAGQETQYF. The CDR3 DNA reads as TGCGCCAGCAGCACGTTGGCGGGTCAAGAGACCCAGTACTTC.

The CDR3 sequence: CASSPSLSSYNEQFF. The CDR3 DNA reads as TGTGCCAGCTCACCGTCGTTAAGCTCCTACAATGAGCAGTTCTTC. The chain joins TRBV18 to TRBJ2-1; D is unclear. The germline V gene encodes CDR1 KGHSH and CDR2 LQKENI. V lost 3 bases and J lost 0, with 9 bases in between. The CDR3 is 15 residues long.

This clone was observed a handful of times. The DNA is omitted, as the CDR3 cannot be located on it reliably, and the CDR3 follows TCRdb's listing. The V call is TRBV28, the J call TRBJ2-1; the table's D call of TRBD1 was not tested on the DNA. Including both end residues, the CDR3 is 12 amino acids long. Germline values: CDR1 MDHEN, CDR2 SYDVKM. CDR3: CASSSSSDEQFF.

This chain connects TRBV28 to TRBJ1-1, with unresolved D. V was trimmed by 7 bases and J by 3 bases, leaving 18 bases between them. The CDR3 totals 15 residues. Germline V gene lookup returns CDR1 MDHEN and CDR2 SYDVKM. The CDR3 is CASNTGVSWHTEAFF. CDR3 nucleotide sequence: TGTGCCAGCAATACCGGGGTTTCATGGCACACTGAAGCTTTCTTT.

V and J are TRBV29-1 and TRBJ2-1, with 10 bases matching TRBD2. Germline-derived CDR1 and CDR2 are SQVTM and ANQGSEA. Trimming took 2 bases from V and 6 from J; bases not matched to a gene: 4. The CDR3 extends over 14 amino acids. CDR3 amino acids: CSVEIPSGSNEQFF. CDR3 nucleotides: TGCAGCGTTGAAATACCTAGCGGGAGCAATGAGCAGTTCTTC.

This chain connects TRBV5-1 to TRBJ2-1; 7 nucleotides match TRBD2. The CDR3 is made up of 13 amino acids. Germline V gene data show CDR1 as SGHRS and CDR2 as YFSETQ. V shed 0 bases, J shed 9 bases, and the junction held 3 bases outside the gene matches. CDR3 region: CASSLAGLSEQFF. The CDR3 nucleotides are TGCGCCAGCAGCTTGGCGGGACTAAGTGAGCAGTTCTTC.

The count of this clone is one. CDR3 protein: CASTGQFF. As DNA, the CDR3 is TGTGCCAGCACAGGGCAGTTCTTC. This rearrangement joins TRBV2 to TRBJ2-1; D gene ambiguous. V lost 7 bases, J lost 12 bases, and 4 bases lay in between. The CDR3 sequence is 8 residues long. Looked up from germline, CDR1 is SNHLY and CDR2 is FYNNEI.

This sequence joins TRBV27 and TRBJ2-3; possible D gene TRBD2, 5 bases. The germline V gene encodes CDR1 MNHEY and CDR2 SMNVEV (reference sequence). Trimming stripped 6 bases from V and 0 bases from J, with 16 bases between. The CDR3 consists of 16 residues. The CDR3 spells CASSPIARSSTDTQYF. CDR3 coding DNA: TGTGCCAGCAGCCCGATAGCGCGATCTAGCACAGATACGCAGTATTTT.

The chain carries TRBV18 and TRBJ1-5, with TRBD1 matching over 8 bases. The germline V gene has CDR1 KGHSH and CDR2 LQKENI. CDR3 length equals 16 residues. V lost 3 bases and J lost 6; bases outside the gene matches: 10. The CDR3 region is CASSPSRDRISQPQHF. Written as DNA, the CDR3 is TGTGCCAGCTCACCTAGCCGGGACAGGATCAGTCAGCCCCAGCATTTT.